This T cell receptor (beta chain) was identified during a study of CXCR3-negative and CXCR3-positive naive CD8 T cells. Across the study: Some 130 million TRB reads were obtained in total, which works out to about 1.5 +/- 0.3 million per library. General study findings and limits: For naive cells, CXCR3-negative and CXCR3-positive subsets had similar TRBV-TRBJ usage; for memory cells, usage differed. Naive subsets expressed similar surface CD5; TRB CDR3 features served to infer TCR strength. The TRB CDR3s that CXCR3-positive naive cells carried were more hydrophobic than those of CXCR3-negative naive cells.

The authors made the TRB cDNA libraries by 5' RACE using UMI labels. No DNA is given; TCRdb re-called the 5' RACE reads and lists each CDR3 protein once. The sample has about 150,000 distinct CDR3 sequences; the top ten hold about 0.48%. Phenotypically, naive CD8+ T cells corresponded to CD45RO-CCR7+CD27+CD95-. Looked up from germline, CDR1 is SGHTA and CDR2 is FQGTGA. The CDR3 runs to 15 residues. Regarding this clonotype: The antigen remains unidentified.

Sequenced input: naive CXCR3+ CD8+ T cells from blood. The subset was: CD45RO-CCR7+CD27+CD95- naive CD8+ T cells expressing CXCR3 (TNR3+). The J gene is TRBJ2-1, the V gene TRBV7-3; the D call of TRBD2 rests on TCRdb alone, since no DNA is present to check it. This receptor was taken from a human donor in good health. Some clones in this sample may be carry-over from other donors' samples. CDR3 in amino acids: CASRDTSGRYNEQFF.